A selection of T cell receptor beta chains follows, all from one sample in a study of blood T cell repertoires in COVID-19. Only in-frame clones appear in the TCRdb table, and some are missing; sequencing was by immunoSEQ multiplex PCR. The table lists some 70,000 clones, more than 75% of them singletons, with under 9.5% in the top ten. Material: peripheral blood. The receptor set was obtained from a man aged 50-59 years with active COVID-19. Each CDR3 is given with its conserved first and last residue.

12 | TRBV28 | CAAIGRSYEQYF
13 | TRBV18 | CASSPGQGETQYF
14 | TRBV6-1 | CASSELEYVGKLFF
15 | TRBV19 | CASSGSTGGNQPQHF
14 | TRBV28 | CASSLSGRTWEQYF
14 | TRBV3-1/TRBV3-2 | CASSRDRGAGELFF
16 | TRBV18 | CASSAILQGNTGELFF
16 | TRBV6-1 | CASSGFGRDSGNTIYF
14 | TRBV29-1 | CSAWTGRANSPLHF
15 | TRBV27 | CASRQPRGGSYEQYF
19 | TRBV10-2 | CATMPSGTGRLAGDYEQYF
14 | TRBV7-9 | CASSLTGGTDTQYF
15 | TRBV6-1 | CASSELAGQPYEQYF
15 | TRBV28 | CASSPAGERVSEAFF
18 | TRBV7-3 | CASSLSPVLAGGQETQYF
18 | TRBV9 | CASSPLGISGRNTDTQYF
13 | TRBV5-6 | CASSFTVNTEAFF
12 | TRBV29-1 | CSVEDWTGEQYF